This TCR beta chain appears in the sequencing data of a study of vaccination and CD4 T cells after COVID-19. Background on the study: Participants were vaccinated with two doses, given as either BNT162b2 or mRNA-1273 vaccine.

This clonotype was seen a few times. The antigen is undetermined. Treatment noted: approximately 9-day PBMC culture with coronavirus spike peptide pools or control peptides (ViraFEST assay). The positive PCR dates, which preceded the US Alpha, Beta and Delta variants, fell between March and December 2020. PBMCs, plated at a few million per well, were grown in the presence of 9.5 to 10 IU/ml IL-2 and around 10 ug/ml peptide pools. An Oncomine TCR Beta short-read assay was used to sequence the DNA from cultured CD4+ T cells. Each CDR3 protein is one row after TCRdb ran MiXCR on the PCR reads. The profile shows 11,000 or so distinct CDR3 sequences, roughly 48% of them singletons. This sequence was found in a human donor who had recovered from COVID-19. The sequenced material came from CD4+ T cells from blood, cultured in vitro.

The CDR3 DNA is TGCAGTGCTCCGCAGTACACAGATACGCAGTATTTT. Translated: CSAPQYTDTQYF. J is TRBJ2-3 and V is TRBV20-1; no reliable D call. CDR1 DFQATT and CDR2 SNEGSKA come from the germline V gene (reference sequence). The CDR3 is made up of 12 amino acids. V lost 5 bases and J 2 bases, leaving 8 bases between the germline ends.